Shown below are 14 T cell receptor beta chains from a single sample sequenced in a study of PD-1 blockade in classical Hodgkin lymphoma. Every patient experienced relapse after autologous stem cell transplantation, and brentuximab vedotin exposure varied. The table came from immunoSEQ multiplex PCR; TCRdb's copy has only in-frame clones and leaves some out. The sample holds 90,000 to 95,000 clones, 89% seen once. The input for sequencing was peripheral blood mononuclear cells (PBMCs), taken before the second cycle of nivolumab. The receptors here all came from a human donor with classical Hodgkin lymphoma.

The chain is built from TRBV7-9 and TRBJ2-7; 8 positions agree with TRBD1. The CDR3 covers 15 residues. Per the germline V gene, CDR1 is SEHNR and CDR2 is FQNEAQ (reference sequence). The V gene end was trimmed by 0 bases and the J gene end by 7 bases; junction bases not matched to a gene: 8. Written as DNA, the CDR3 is TGTGCCAGCAGCTTAGCGGACAGGGCAGAAGGAGAGCAGTACTTC. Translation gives CASSLADRAEGEQYF.

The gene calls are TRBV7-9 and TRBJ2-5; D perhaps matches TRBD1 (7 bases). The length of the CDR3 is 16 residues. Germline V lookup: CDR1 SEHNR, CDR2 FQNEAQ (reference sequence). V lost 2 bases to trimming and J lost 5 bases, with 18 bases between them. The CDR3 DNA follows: TGTGCCAGCAGCTTAACGTCAGGGGGGCAGGGGGAGACCCAGTACTTC. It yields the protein CASSLTSGGQGETQYF.

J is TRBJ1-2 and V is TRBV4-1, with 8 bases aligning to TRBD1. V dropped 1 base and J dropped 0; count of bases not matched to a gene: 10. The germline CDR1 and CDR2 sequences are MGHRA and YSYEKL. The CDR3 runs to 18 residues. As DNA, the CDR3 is TGCGCCAGCAGCCAAGCCGGGACAGGCGACAGTCCTAACTATGGCTACACCTTC. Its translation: CASSQAGTGDSPNYGYTF.

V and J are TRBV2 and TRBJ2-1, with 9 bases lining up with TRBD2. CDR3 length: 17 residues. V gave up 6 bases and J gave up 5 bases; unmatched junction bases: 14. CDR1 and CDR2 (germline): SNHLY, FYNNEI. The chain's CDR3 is CASSPEQAGGPHNEQFF. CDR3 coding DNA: TGTGCCAGCAGCCCGGAACAGGCGGGAGGGCCCCACAATGAGCAGTTCTTC.

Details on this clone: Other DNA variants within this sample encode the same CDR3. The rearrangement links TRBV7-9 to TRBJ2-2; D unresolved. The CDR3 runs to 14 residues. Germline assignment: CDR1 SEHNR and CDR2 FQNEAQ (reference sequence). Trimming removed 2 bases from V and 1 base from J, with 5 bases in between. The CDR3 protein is CASSLTENTGELFF. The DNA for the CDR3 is TGTGCCAGCAGCTTAACCGAGAACACCGGGGAGCTGTTTTTT. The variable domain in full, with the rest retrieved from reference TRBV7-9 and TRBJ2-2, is DTGVSQNPRHKITKRGQNVTFRCDPISEHNRLYWYRQTLGQGPEFLTYFQNEAQLEKSRLLSDRFSAERPKGSFSTLEIQRTEQGDSAMYLCASSLTENTGELFFGEGSRLTVL.

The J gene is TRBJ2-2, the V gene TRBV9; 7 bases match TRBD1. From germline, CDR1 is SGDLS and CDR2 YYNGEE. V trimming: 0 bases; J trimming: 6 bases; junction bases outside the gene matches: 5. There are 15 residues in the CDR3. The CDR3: CASSVVDRTPGELFF. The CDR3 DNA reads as TGTGCCAGCAGCGTAGTGGACAGGACACCCGGGGAGCTGTTTTTT.

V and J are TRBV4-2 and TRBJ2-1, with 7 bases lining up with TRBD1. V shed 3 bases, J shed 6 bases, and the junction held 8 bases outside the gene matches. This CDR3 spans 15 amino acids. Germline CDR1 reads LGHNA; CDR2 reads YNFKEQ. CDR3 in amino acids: CASSHLQGRVNEQFF. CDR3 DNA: TGTGCCAGCAGCCACCTACAGGGGCGGGTCAATGAGCAGTTCTTC.

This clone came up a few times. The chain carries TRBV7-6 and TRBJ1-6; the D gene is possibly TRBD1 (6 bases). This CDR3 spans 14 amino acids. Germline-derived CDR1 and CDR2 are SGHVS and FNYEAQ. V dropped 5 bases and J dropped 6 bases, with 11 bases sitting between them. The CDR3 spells CASSNTGFNSPLHF. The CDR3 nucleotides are TGTGCCAGCAGCAATACAGGGTTTAATTCACCCCTCCACTTT.

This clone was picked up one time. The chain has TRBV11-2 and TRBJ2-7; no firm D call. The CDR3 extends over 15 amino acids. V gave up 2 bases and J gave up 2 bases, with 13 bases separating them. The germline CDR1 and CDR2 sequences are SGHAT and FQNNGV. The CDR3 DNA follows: TGTGCCAGCAGCTTAAGTAGAGACTCTGCCTACGAGCAGTACTTC. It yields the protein CASSLSRDSAYEQYF.

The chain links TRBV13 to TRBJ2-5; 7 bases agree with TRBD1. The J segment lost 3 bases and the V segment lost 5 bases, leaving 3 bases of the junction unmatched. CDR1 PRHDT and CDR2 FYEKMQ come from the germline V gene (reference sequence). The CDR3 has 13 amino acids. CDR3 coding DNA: TGTGCCAGCAGCGGCGACAGGGAAGAGACCCAGTACTTC. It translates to CASSGDREETQYF.

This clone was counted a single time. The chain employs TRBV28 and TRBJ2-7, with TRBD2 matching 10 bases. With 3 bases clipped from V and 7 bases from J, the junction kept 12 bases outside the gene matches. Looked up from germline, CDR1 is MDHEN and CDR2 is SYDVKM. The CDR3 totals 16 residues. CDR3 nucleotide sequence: TGTGCCAGCAGTTTTCCCGGACTAGCGGTGAGGAGGGAGCAGTACTTC. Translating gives CASSFPGLAVRREQYF.

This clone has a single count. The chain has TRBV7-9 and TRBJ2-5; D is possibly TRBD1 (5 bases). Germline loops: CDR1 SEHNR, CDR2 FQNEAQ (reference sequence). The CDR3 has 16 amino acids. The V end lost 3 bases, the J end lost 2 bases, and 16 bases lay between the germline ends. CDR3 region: CASSFGQFPPQETQYF. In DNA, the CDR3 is TGTGCCAGCAGCTTTGGACAATTCCCCCCTCAAGAGACCCAGTACTTC.

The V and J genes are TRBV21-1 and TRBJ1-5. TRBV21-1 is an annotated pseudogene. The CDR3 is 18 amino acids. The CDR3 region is CASSEGRGAEYSNQPQHF. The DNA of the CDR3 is TGTGCCAGCAGCGAAGGGAGGGGGGCAGAGTATAGCAATCAGCCCCAGCATTTT.

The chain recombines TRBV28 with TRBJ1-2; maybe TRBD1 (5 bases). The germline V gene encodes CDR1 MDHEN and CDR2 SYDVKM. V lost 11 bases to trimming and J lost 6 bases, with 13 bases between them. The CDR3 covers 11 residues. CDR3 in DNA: TGTGCCTTGGGGGAGACCGATGGCTACACCTTC. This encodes CALGETDGYTF.